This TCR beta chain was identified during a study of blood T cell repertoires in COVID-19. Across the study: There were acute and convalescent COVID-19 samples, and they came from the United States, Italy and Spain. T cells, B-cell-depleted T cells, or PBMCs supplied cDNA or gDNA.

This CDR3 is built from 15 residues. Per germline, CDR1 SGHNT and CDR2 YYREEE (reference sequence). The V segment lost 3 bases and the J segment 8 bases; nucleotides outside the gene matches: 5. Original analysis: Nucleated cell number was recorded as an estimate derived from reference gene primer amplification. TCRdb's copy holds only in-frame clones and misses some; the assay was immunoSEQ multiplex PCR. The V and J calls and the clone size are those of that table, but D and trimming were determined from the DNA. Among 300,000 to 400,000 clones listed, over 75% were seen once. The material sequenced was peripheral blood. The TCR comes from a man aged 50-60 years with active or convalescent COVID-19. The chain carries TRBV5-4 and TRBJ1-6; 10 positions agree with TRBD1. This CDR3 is CASSSRTGGYSPLHF. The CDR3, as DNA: TGTGCCAGCAGCTCAAGGACAGGGGGGTATTCACCCCTCCACTTT.